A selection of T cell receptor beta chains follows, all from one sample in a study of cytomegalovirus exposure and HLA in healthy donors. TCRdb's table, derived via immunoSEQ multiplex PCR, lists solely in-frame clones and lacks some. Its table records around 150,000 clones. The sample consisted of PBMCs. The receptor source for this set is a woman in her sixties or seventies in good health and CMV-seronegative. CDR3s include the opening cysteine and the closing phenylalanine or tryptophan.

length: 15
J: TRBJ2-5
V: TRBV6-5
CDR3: CASSYRGQVGETQYF

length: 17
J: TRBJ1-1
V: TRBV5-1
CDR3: CASSPQGQGLSNTEAFF

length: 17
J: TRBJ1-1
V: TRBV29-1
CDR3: CSVEETGPGGFNTEAFF

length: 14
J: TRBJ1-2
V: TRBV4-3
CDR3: CASSQEDRGYGYTF

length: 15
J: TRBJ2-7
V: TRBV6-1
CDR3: CASSEELYVPYEQYF

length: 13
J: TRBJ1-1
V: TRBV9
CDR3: CASSWTGWTEAFF

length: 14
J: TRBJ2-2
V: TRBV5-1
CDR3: CASSFRGNTGELFF

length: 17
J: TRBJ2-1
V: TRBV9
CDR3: CASSAGLAGGTYNEQFF

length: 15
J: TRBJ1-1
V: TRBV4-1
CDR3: CASSQDRGFVTEAFF

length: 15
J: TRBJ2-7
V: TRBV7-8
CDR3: CASSMPFERDYEQYF

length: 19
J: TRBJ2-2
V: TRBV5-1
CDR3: CASSLEQTSGDTNTGELFF

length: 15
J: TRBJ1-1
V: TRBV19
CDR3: CATRLWTGVETEAFF

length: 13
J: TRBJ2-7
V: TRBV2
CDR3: CASRQTGNYEQYF

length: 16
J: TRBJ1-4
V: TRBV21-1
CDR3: CASSPPVTGSLWELFF

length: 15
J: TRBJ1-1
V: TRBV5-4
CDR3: CASSFGAGSPSEAFF

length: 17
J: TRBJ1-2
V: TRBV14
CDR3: CASSQEGGTGGRRGYTF

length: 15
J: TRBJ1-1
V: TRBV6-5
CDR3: CASSYSRRGNTEAFF

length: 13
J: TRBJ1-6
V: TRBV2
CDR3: CASRETYNSPLHF

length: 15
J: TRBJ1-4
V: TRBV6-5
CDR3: CASRLWTGANEKLFF

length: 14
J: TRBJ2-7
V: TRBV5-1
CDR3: CASSLSDRGYEQYF

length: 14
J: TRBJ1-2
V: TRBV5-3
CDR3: CARSLWEQAYGYTF

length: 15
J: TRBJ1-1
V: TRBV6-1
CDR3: CASSGGIDRGTEAFF

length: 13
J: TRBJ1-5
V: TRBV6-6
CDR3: CASSSGSNQPQHF

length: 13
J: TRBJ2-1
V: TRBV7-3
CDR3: CASSLESYNEQFF

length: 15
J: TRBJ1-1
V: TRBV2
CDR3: CASSGDRLPNTEAFF

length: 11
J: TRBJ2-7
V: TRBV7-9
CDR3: CASTRSSEQYF

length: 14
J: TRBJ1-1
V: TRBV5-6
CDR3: CASSSRTLPGRAFF

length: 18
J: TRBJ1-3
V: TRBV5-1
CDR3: CASSLDSGTGFAGNTIYF

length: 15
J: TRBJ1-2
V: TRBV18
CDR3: CASSPPGQNNYGYTF

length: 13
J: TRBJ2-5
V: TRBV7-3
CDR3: CASSSTAQETQYF

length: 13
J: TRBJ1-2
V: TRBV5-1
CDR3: CASSLAGGYGYTF

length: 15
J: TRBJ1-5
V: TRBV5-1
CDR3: CASSLIPGGGQPQHF

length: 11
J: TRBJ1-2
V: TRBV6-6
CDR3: CASSPGYGYTF

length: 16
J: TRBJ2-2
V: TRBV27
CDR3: CASSLSGAGGPGELFF

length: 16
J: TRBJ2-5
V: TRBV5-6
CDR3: CASSPKLSGATETQYF

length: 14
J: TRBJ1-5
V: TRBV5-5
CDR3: CASSPGQGYQPQHF

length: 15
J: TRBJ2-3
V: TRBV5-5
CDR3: CASSSRVGSTDTQYF

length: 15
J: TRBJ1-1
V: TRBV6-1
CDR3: CASSGKGALNTEAFF

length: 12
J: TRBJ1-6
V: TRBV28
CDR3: CASSLGNSPLHF

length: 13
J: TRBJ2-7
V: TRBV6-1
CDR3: CATRQGARDEQYF

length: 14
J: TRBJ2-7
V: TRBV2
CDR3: CASSGLGHAYEQYF

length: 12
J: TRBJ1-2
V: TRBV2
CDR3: CARAIGTDGYTF

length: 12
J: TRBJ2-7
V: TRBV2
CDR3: CASLNETYEQYF

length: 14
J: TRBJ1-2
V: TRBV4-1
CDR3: CASSQDREFHGYTF

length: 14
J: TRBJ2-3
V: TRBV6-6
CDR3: CASSYFSNTDTQYF

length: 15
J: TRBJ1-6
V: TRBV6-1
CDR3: CASSERSSYNSPLHF

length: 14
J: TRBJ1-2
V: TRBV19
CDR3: CASSPYGTFYGYTF

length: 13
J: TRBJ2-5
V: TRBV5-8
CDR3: CASSLQRQETQYF

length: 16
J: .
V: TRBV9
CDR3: CASSEGLAGEVYEQYF

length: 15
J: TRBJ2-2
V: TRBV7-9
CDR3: CASSPLGADTGELFF

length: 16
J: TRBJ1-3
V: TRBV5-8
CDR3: CASSLVTGRSGNTIYF

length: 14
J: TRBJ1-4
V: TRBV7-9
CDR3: CASSWTDNFDELFF